This TCR beta chain derives from a study of blood T cells in healthy people across ages. About the study: About one barcoded beta molecule was captured per two T cells (by template switching).

Details on this clonotype: Its matching antigen is unknown.

For the second PCR, which ran for roughly 6 to 11 cycles, a sample-barcoded 5' primer and a J-beta primer mix were used. TCRdb fed the 5' RACE reads into MiXCR, producing one record per CDR3 protein. The profile covers around 1,900,000 distinct CDR3 sequences, with roughly 43% appearing a single time and more than 20% taken by the ten largest. Study-wide results and limits: Comparison with aged donors showed that long-lived donors had more naive CD4+ cells and higher diversity.

The CDR3 length is 13 residues. CDR1 SGHTA and CDR2 FQGNSA come from the germline V gene. V lost 3 bases, J lost 5 bases, and 10 bases lay in between. Isolation recovered at least 7 million PBMCs from every sample. The sample was blood. The gene calls are TRBV7-2 and TRBJ2-5; no clear D. This receptor was taken from a human donor in good health. Here the CDR3 DNA reads TGTGCCAGCAGCTTCAGTCCAACGGAGACCCAGTACTTC. Its translation: CASSFSPTETQYF. The complete variable domain, with remaining parts taken from reference TRBV7-2 and TRBJ2-5, reads GAGVSQSPSNKVTEKGKDVELRCDPISGHTALYWYRQSLGQGLEFLIYFQGNSAPDKSGLPSDRFSAERTGGSVSTLTIQRTQQEDSAVYLCASSFSPTETQYFGPGTRLLVL.